The 15 T cell receptor beta chains in this list originate from one sample, sequenced in a study of PD-L1 blockade in urothelial cancer. TCRdb's table, derived via immunoSEQ multiplex PCR, lists solely in-frame clones and lacks some. The sample lists approximately 50,000 clones; roughly 82% were seen once. Time point given: pretreatment peripheral blood. This specimen was PBMCs, taken around atezolizumab (anti-PD-L1) treatment. The receptors originated from a man aged 45-65 years with urothelial cancer.

The V and J genes are TRBV18 and TRBJ2-1, with 7 bases aligning to TRBD1. V was pared by 5 bases and J by 7 bases, with 14 bases of the junction left unmatched. Germline CDR1 is KGHSH and CDR2 is LQKENI. This CDR3 is 16 amino acids long. As DNA, the CDR3 is TGTGCCAGCTCAGCGAGGACAGGCCGTGGGGTAAATGAGCAGTTCTTC. This translates into CASSARTGRGVNEQFF. The full variable domain, completed using reference TRBV18 and TRBJ2-1, is NAGVMQNPRHLVRRRGQEARLRCSPMKGHSHVYWYRQLPEEGLKFMVYLQKENIIDESGMPKERFSAEFPKEGPSILRIQQVVRGDSAAYFCASSARTGRGVNEQFFGPGTRLTVL.

The V and J genes are TRBV27 and TRBJ2-4, with 8 bases fitting TRBD1. Germline-derived CDR1 and CDR2 are MNHEY and SMNVEV (reference sequence). This CDR3 contains 15 residues. J gave up 0 bases and V 8 bases, and 6 bases lay outside the gene matches. CDR3 residues: CASATGELAKNIQYF. DNA for the CDR3: TGTGCCAGCGCGACAGGGGAACTAGCCAAAAACATTCAGTACTTC.

This clone was seen just once. This chain uses TRBV7-8 with TRBJ1-1, with D possibly being TRBD1 (5 bases). The length of the CDR3 is 16 residues. The V end was cut by 2 bases, the J end by 2 bases, with 15 bases between. From germline, CDR1 is SGHVS and CDR2 FQNEAQ. The CDR3 loop reads CASSLNPQGLNTEAFF. Written as DNA, the CDR3 is TGTGCCAGCAGCTTAAACCCCCAGGGCTTAAACACTGAAGCTTTCTTT.

The rearrangement joins TRBV7-6 to TRBJ2-1; 11 bases are a match to TRBD1. With V trimmed by 3 bases and J by 5 bases, 6 bases remained unmatched. This CDR3 is built from 16 residues. The germline V gene encodes CDR1 SGHVS and CDR2 FNYEAQ. DNA of the CDR3: TGTGCCAGCAGCTTGCGGGGGACAGGGGGACACAATGAGCAGTTCTTC. Its protein product is CASSLRGTGGHNEQFF. The whole variable domain, remainder taken from reference TRBV7-6 and TRBJ2-1, is GAGVSQSPRYKVTKRGQDVALRCDPISGHVSLYWYRQALGQGPEFLTYFNYEAQQDKSGLPNDRFSAERPEGSISTLTIQRTEQRDSAMYRCASSLRGTGGHNEQFFGPGTRLTVL.

The rearrangement joins TRBV28 to TRBJ2-1; 12 nucleotides agree with TRBD2. The CDR3 consists of 16 residues. Trimming at V came to 5 bases and at J to 4 bases, leaving 6 bases not matched to a gene. Germline values: CDR1 MDHEN, CDR2 SYDVKM. This CDR3 is CASSPTSGRHYNEQFF. CDR3 in DNA: TGTGCCAGCAGTCCGACTAGCGGGAGACATTACAATGAGCAGTTCTTC. Full variable domain (missing parts from reference TRBV28 and TRBJ2-1): DVKVTQSSRYLVKRTGEKVFLECVQDMDHENMFWYRQDPGLGLRLIYFSYDVKMKEKGDIPEGYSVSREKKERFSLILESASTNQTSMYLCASSPTSGRHYNEQFFGPGTRLTVL.

This chain connects TRBV21-1 to TRBJ2-1; TRBD2 is the table's D call and was not checked against the DNA. TRBV21-1 is marked as a pseudogene. CDR3 length equals 16 residues. In DNA, the CDR3 is TGTGCCAGCAGCAAAAGGATAGCGGTAAGTGGTAATGAGCAGTTCTTC. Translated, it gives CASSKRIAVSGNEQFF.

A word on this clone: The same CDR3 arises from other DNA sequences in this sample as well. The genes are TRBV6-5 and TRBJ1-6; 7 positions agree with TRBD1. This CDR3 contains 15 residues. The germline V gene has CDR1 MNHEY and CDR2 SVGAGI. The V segment lost 2 bases and the J segment 5 bases; nucleotides outside the gene matches: 3. This chain's CDR3 is CASSYGDRNNSPLHF. The CDR3 nucleotides are TGTGCCAGCAGTTACGGGGACAGAAATAATTCACCCCTCCACTTT.

This chain joins TRBV5-5 and TRBJ1-5; no clear D. This CDR3 is 15 amino acids long. Deletions cut 0 bases from V and 0 bases from J, with 7 bases between. CDR1 is SGHKS and CDR2 is YYEKEE in the germline V gene (reference sequence). CDR3 sequence (DNA): TGTGCCAGCAGCTTGGCCGGGGTTAGCAATCAGCCCCAGCATTTT. Amino acid sequence: CASSLAGVSNQPQHF.

The chain couples TRBV19 to TRBJ1-2; D gene uncertain. CDR1 is LNHDA, CDR2 SQIVND, per germline (reference sequence). The V end was cut by 7 bases, the J end by 3 bases, with 12 bases between. This CDR3 comprises 13 residues. The CDR3 region is CASMRGSHYGYTF. CDR3 sequence (DNA): TGTGCCAGTATGCGGGGATCACACTATGGCTACACCTTC. The variable domain in full, completed from reference TRBV19 and TRBJ1-2, reads DGGITQSPKYLFRKEGQNVTLSCEQNLNHDAMYWYRQDPGQGLRLIYYSQIVNDFQKGDIAEGYSVSREKKESFPLTVTSAQKNPTAFYLCASMRGSHYGYTFGSGTRLTVV.

This clone was observed a few times. The chain carries TRBV20-1 and TRBJ2-7; 8 bases map to TRBD2. V shed 7 bases, J shed 9 bases, and the junction held 8 bases outside the gene matches. There are 11 residues in the CDR3. Germline CDR1 and CDR2: DFQATT and SNEGSKA (reference sequence). In DNA form, the CDR3 reads TGCAGTGGAAAAGCGGGGGTGTTGCAGTACTTC. Its translation is CSGKAGVLQYF.

This clone was counted only a few times. This sequence joins TRBV25-1 and TRBJ2-3, with a weak D call TRBD1 (6 bases). Trimming left V 1 base short and J 1 base short, with 9 bases between. CDR1 and CDR2 (germline): MGHDK, SYGVNS. The CDR3 extends over 15 amino acids. The CDR3 is CASSEFKGGTDTQYF. The DNA of the CDR3 is TGTGCCAGCAGTGAATTTAAGGGGGGCACAGATACGCAGTATTTT.

The chain employs TRBV10-2 and TRBJ2-1; a weak D match, TRBD1 (6 bases). The CDR3 runs to 17 residues. Germline lookup yields CDR1 WSHSY and CDR2 SAAADI. V lost 0 bases, J lost 3 bases, and 15 bases lay in between. This CDR3 is CASSESAQGSFYNEQFF. The CDR3, as DNA: TGCGCCAGCAGTGAGTCAGCCCAGGGGTCCTTCTACAATGAGCAGTTCTTC.

A single count supports this clone. The chain carries TRBV10-3 and TRBJ2-5; D gene ambiguous. Looked up from germline, CDR1 is ENHRY and CDR2 is SYGVKD. The CDR3 consists of 13 residues. Deletions cut 4 bases from V and 3 bases from J, with 9 bases between. This CDR3 reads CAISAEREETQYF. The CDR3 DNA reads TGTGCCATCAGTGCCGAGCGAGAAGAGACCCAGTACTTC.

The chain links TRBV19 to TRBJ2-7; 10 bases match TRBD1. Germline V gene sequence: CDR1 LNHDA, CDR2 SQIVND (reference sequence). After removal of 10 bases from V and 3 bases from J, the junction contained 6 bases not matched to a gene. The CDR3 runs 13 residues. The DNA of the CDR3 is TGTGCCACCAGGGGGACAGGGGTCTACGAGCAGTACTTC. Translation gives CATRGTGVYEQYF.

This chain links TRBV27 with TRBJ2-3; D remains unclear. Per the germline V gene, CDR1 is MNHEY and CDR2 is SMNVEV (reference sequence). The CDR3 runs 14 residues. Trimming removed 3 bases from V and 4 bases from J, with 11 bases in between. For the CDR3, the DNA is TGTGCCAGCAGTTTTTTACTCCTCTCAGATACGCAGTATTTT. It translates to CASSFLLLSDTQYF.